What follows describes a single TCR beta chain. This clonotype appeared many times. It lacks a known antigen. Per-base qualities were not stored, and no clone one base away is much larger. CDR1 DFQATT and CDR2 SNEGSKA were looked up in the germline V gene (reference sequence). V is reduced by 3 bases and J by 0 bases, leaving a spacing of 11 bases between them. The CDR3 covers 14 residues, taking in both the cysteine and the phenylalanine. Only CDR3 DNA remains: 42 bases, in frame from the first base. The data stem from a study of response to subunit inactivated influenza vaccine (dated by TCRdb to the late 2010s). For the study in its entirety: Deep quantitative profiling of the T cell receptor repertoire was used in the study to follow responses to a trivalent subunit inactivated influenza vaccine. The paper's findings and limits, for the study overall: The authors proposed that each seasonal influenza vaccination may bring in only a limited number of new T cells.

The method behind the library was RT-PCR. These reads were obtained on an Illumina HiSeq 2500. Using fastp trimming at Q25 and MiXCR clonotype assembly, TCRdb reanalyzed the public sequencing data and kept in-frame beta chains. Each CDR3 protein gets just one entry, which takes the most common genes and DNA from the rows behind it. In all, the sample holds hundreds of thousands of distinct CDR3 sequences, and less than 10% of those were seen once. The ten biggest clones cover 13% of the sample. This TCR came from a man aged 45 to 75 who received an inactivated influenza vaccine. Donor details come from another sample of the same person, matched by shared clones. Source: PBMCs from blood, taken around 25 months after vaccination. The rearrangement combines TRBV20-1 with TRBJ1-1; the D region possibly corresponds to TRBD1 (5 bases align). CDR3 protein: CSASLSGVNTEAFF. DNA sequence: TGCAGTGCTAGTCTCTCGGGGGTGAACACTGAAGCTTTCTTT.